The 30 T cell receptor beta chains given below trace back to one sample, sequenced in a study of Ad26.COV2.S vaccination and SARS-CoV-2 variants. Using immunoSEQ multiplex PCR, the repertoire was profiled, and TCRdb retains in-frame clones only, with some absent. The data show around 300,000 clones, with around 89% seen just once and roughly 4.8% held by the top ten. Sample treatment: 15 to 20 received Ad26.COV2.S at low or high dose, single or two shots; 5 received placebo; per-sample allocation not given. Collection of samples fell on day 63 after the first vaccine or placebo injection. The starting material was peripheral blood, obtained in a trial of Ad26.COV2.S vaccine versus placebo. The origin of the receptors is a person between 18 and 65 years old who received the Ad26.COV2.S COVID-19 vaccine or a placebo.

The rearrangement links TRBV6-5 to TRBJ1-2, with D possibly being TRBD1 (5 bases). V was cut by 7 bases and J by 2 bases, with 11 bases left in between. This CDR3 is 13 amino acids long. From germline, CDR1 is MNHEY and CDR2 SVGAGI. Here the CDR3 DNA reads TGTGCCAGCAAGCGACAGCAGAACTATGGCTACACCTTC. Translation: CASKRQQNYGYTF.

The chain uses TRBV3-1 (or the pseudogene TRBV3-2) and TRBJ1-2, with D perhaps matching TRBD1 (5 bases). The V end was cut by 4 bases, the J end by 6 bases, with 18 bases between. CDR3 length: 15 amino acids. Germline values: CDR1 LGHDT, CDR2 YNNKEL (reference sequence). The CDR3 DNA reads TGTGCCAGCAGCCCGAACGGGGGGGTTTGGAATGGCTACACCTTC. Protein sequence: CASSPNGGVWNGYTF.

The rearrangement joins TRBV28 to TRBJ1-1; weak D call: TRBD1 (5 bases). V gave up 3 bases and J gave up 4 bases, with 12 bases separating them. The CDR3 has 14 amino acids. CDR1 is MDHEN, CDR2 SYDVKM, per germline. The CDR3 here is CASSLGGGLTEAFF. The CDR3 bases are TGTGCCAGCAGTTTGGGGGGAGGGCTCACTGAAGCTTTCTTT.

This clone was seen a single time. The chain is built from TRBV19 and TRBJ2-2; no firm D call. Per the germline V gene, CDR1 is LNHDA and CDR2 is SQIVND (reference sequence). V was shortened by 8 bases and J by 4 bases, with 5 bases between the two germline ends. There are 11 residues in the CDR3. CDR3 in amino acids: CASVGTGELFF. CDR3 DNA: TGTGCCAGTGTAGGCACCGGGGAGCTGTTTTTT.

The rearrangement joins TRBV6-1 to TRBJ1-5; 9 bases align to TRBD1. The CDR3 length is 19 residues. The trim removed 1 base at V and 2 bases at J, leaving 12 bases unmatched. Germline V gene sequence: CDR1 MNHNS, CDR2 SASEGT. The CDR3 DNA sequence: TGTGCCAGCAGTGAAGGGGGACAGGGTCTGGGGGGTGGCAATCAGCCCCAGCATTTT. As protein: CASSEGGQGLGGGNQPQHF.

The CDR3 nucleotides read TGTGCCAGTAACGATATTGGGGGTTCTGGAAACACCATATATTTT. Its protein is CASNDIGGSGNTIYF. V is TRBV19 and J is TRBJ1-3, with a weak D call TRBD1 (5 bases). Between the trimmed V and J ends, which lost 7 bases and 1 base, there was a span of 14 bases. Germline assignment: CDR1 LNHDA and CDR2 SQIVND (reference sequence). There are 15 residues in the CDR3.

This rearrangement joins TRBV28 to TRBJ2-7, with 10 bases that match TRBD1. The CDR3 extends over 16 amino acids. Trimming at V came to 7 bases and at J to 6 bases, leaving 15 bases not matched to a gene. The germline V gene encodes CDR1 MDHEN and CDR2 SYDVKM. CDR3: CASNPLSGTGVREQYF. CDR3 sequence (DNA): TGTGCCAGCAACCCACTCTCCGGGACAGGGGTTCGCGAGCAGTACTTC.

The J gene is TRBJ1-6, the V gene TRBV10-3; 8 bases align to TRBD1. This CDR3 comprises 15 residues. Germline V gives CDR1 ENHRY, CDR2 SYGVKD. Trimming cost V 4 bases and J 6 bases; bases outside gene matches: 5. The CDR3 reads CAISATGQVNSPLHF. DNA of the CDR3: TGTGCCATCAGTGCCACGGGACAGGTTAATTCACCCCTCCACTTT.

The CDR3 DNA sequence: TGTGCCATTAATGAAGGGGGCGAGGGGACTGAAGCTTTCTTT. It encodes CAINEGGEGTEAFF. The chain joins TRBV10-3 to TRBJ1-1; 7 bases match TRBD1. This CDR3 region has 14 residues. CDR1 is ENHRY and CDR2 is SYGVKD in the germline V gene. With 9 bases clipped from V and 5 bases from J, the junction kept 12 bases outside the gene matches.

CDR3 residues: CASSFAGAANSPLHF. The CDR3 DNA reads TGTGCCAGCAGTTTTGCGGGTGCGGCGAATTCACCCCTCCACTTT. The chain has TRBV27 and TRBJ1-6, with D uncertain. The V and J ends lost 3 bases and 7 bases respectively, with 13 bases between them. Germline-derived CDR1 and CDR2 are MNHEY and SMNVEV (reference sequence). This CDR3 is 15 amino acids long.

V is TRBV28 and J is TRBJ2-1, with TRBD2 identical over 7 bases. Germline trimming cut 3 bases from V and 10 bases from J; bases unmatched to any gene: 0. The length of the CDR3 is 11 residues. Looked up from germline, CDR1 is MDHEN and CDR2 is SYDVKM. Here the CDR3 reads CASSLRGEQFF. The CDR3 DNA is TGTGCCAGCAGTTTGCGGGGGGAGCAGTTCTTC. Full variable domain (missing parts from reference TRBV28 and TRBJ2-1): DVKVTQSSRYLVKRTGEKVFLECVQDMDHENMFWYRQDPGLGLRLIYFSYDVKMKEKGDIPEGYSVSREKKERFSLILESASTNQTSMYLCASSLRGEQFFGPGTRLTVL.

The chain joins TRBV28 to TRBJ2-2, with 9 nucleotides matching TRBD1. Trimming removed 2 bases from V and 5 bases from J; junction bases left unmatched: 6. This CDR3 comprises 16 residues. Germline values: CDR1 MDHEN, CDR2 SYDVKM. The CDR3 reads CASSLMGQGRTGELFF. The CDR3 region has the DNA TGTGCCAGCAGTTTAATGGGACAGGGTAGAACCGGGGAGCTGTTTTTT.

In nucleotides, the CDR3 is TGTGCCAGCAGTTTGGGGGACAGTAGCACAGATACGCAGTATTTT. As protein: CASSLGDSSTDTQYF. This chain uses TRBV28 with TRBJ2-3; 7 bases line up with TRBD1. CDR1 and CDR2 (germline): MDHEN, SYDVKM. The CDR3 has 15 amino acids. Germline trimming cut 3 bases from V and 0 bases from J; bases unmatched to any gene: 3.

This CDR3 is CAGYSGRAHETQYF. The CDR3 coding sequence is TGTGCGGGCTATAGCGGGAGGGCTCATGAGACCCAGTACTTC. This chain links TRBV30 with TRBJ2-5; TRBD2 aligns across 11 bases. The length of the CDR3 is 14 residues. Looked up from germline, CDR1 is GTSNPN and CDR2 is SVGIG (reference sequence). Full variable domain (missing parts from reference TRBV30 and TRBJ2-5): SQTIHQWPATLVQPVGSPLSLECTVEGTSNPNLYWYRQAAGRGLQLLFYSVGIGQISSEVPQNLSASRPQDRQFILSSKKLLLSDSGFYLCAGYSGRAHETQYFGPGTRLLVL.

The chain links TRBV6-1 to TRBJ1-5, with TRBD1 matching 8 bases. V lost 3 bases to trimming and J lost 5 bases; unmatched junction nucleotides: 6. CDR1 is MNHNS and CDR2 is SASEGT in the germline V gene. This CDR3 is built from 15 residues. CDR3 region: CASSETGVWDQPQHF. CDR3 sequence (DNA): TGTGCCAGCAGTGAGACAGGGGTCTGGGATCAGCCCCAGCATTTT.

The rearrangement links TRBV18 to TRBJ1-4, with unresolved D. The germline CDR1 and CDR2 sequences are KGHSH and LQKENI. Between the trimmed V and J ends, which lost 2 bases and 8 bases, there was a span of 9 bases. This CDR3 is 13 amino acids long. The CDR3 loop is CASSPSGQEKLFF. The CDR3 nucleotides are TGTGCCAGCTCACCATCCGGCCAGGAAAAACTGTTTTTT.

This sequence joins TRBV4-1 and TRBJ1-1, with D possibly TRBD1 on 5 matching bases. The V end was cut by 0 bases, the J end by 2 bases, with 13 bases between. There are 16 residues in the CDR3. The germline CDR1 and CDR2 sequences are MGHRA and YSYEKL. CDR3 bases: TGCGCCAGCAGCCAAGATTCCGGGGCCTCTAACACTGAAGCTTTCTTT. This translates into CASSQDSGASNTEAFF.

The rearrangement links TRBV5-1 to TRBJ2-1, with a tentative D call TRBD2 (5 bases). CDR1 is SGHRS, CDR2 YFSETQ, per germline. CDR3 length equals 14 residues. V shed 4 bases and J shed 4 bases, with 12 bases lying between them. The CDR3 nucleotides read TGCGCCAGCAGCGTGAGGGCCAAATACAATGAGCAGTTCTTC. This sequence encodes CASSVRAKYNEQFF.

V is TRBV10-1 and J is TRBJ2-1, with D unresolved. This CDR3 contains 14 residues. Per the germline V gene, CDR1 is WNHNN and CDR2 is SYGVQD (reference sequence). The V gene lost 2 bases and the J gene lost 0 bases, with 5 bases spanning the gap. CDR3 amino acids: CASSEGNSYNEQFF. The CDR3 nucleotides read TGCGCCAGCAGTGAGGGGAACTCCTACAATGAGCAGTTCTTC.

This sequence joins TRBV5-1 and TRBJ2-5, with D possibly matching TRBD1 (6 bases). CDR1 and CDR2 from the germline V gene are SGHRS and YFSETQ. This CDR3 region has 16 residues. V was shortened by 0 bases and J by 5 bases, with 17 bases between the two germline ends. As DNA, the CDR3 is TGCGCCAGCAGCTTGGCCATAAATCAGGGGACGGAGACCCAGTACTTC. Its translation is CASSLAINQGTETQYF. Drawing the rest from reference TRBV5-1 and TRBJ2-5, the complete variable domain is KAGVTQTPRYLIKTRGQQVTLSCSPISGHRSVSWYQQTPGQGLQFLFEYFSETQRNKGNFPGRFSGRQFSNSRSEMNVSTLELGDSALYLCASSLAINQGTETQYFGPGTRLLVL.

This chain links TRBV25-1 with TRBJ1-2, with D unclear. The CDR3 length is 15 residues. Trimming pared 2 bases from V and 4 bases from J, leaving 14 bases between. Germline CDR1 and CDR2: MGHDK and SYGVNS. This chain's CDR3 is CASSEAGSEGYGYTF. The CDR3 nucleotides read TGTGCCAGCAGTGAAGCGGGTTCCGAGGGCTATGGCTACACCTTC.

The chain combines TRBV4-1 with TRBJ2-7, with 9 positions matching TRBD2. Per germline, CDR1 MGHRA and CDR2 YSYEKL. The CDR3 consists of 17 residues. V shed 1 base, J shed 4 bases, and the junction held 11 bases outside the gene matches. CDR3 loop: CASSQGISGSGRYEQYF. The CDR3 DNA follows: TGCGCCAGCAGCCAAGGTATTAGCGGGAGTGGTAGGTACGAGCAGTACTTC.

The chain is built from TRBV19 and TRBJ2-6; D gene unclear. Trimming pared 3 bases from V and 0 bases from J, leaving 6 bases between. Germline V CDR1 and CDR2: LNHDA, SQIVND (reference sequence). CDR3 length equals 15 residues. CDR3 sequence: CASSIVNSGANVLTF. In DNA, the CDR3 is TGTGCCAGTAGTATTGTGAACTCTGGGGCCAACGTCCTGACTTTC.

The rearrangement joins TRBV9 to TRBJ2-2; no definite D call. Looked up from germline, CDR1 is SGDLS and CDR2 is YYNGEE. Trimming removed 3 bases at V and 6 bases at J, with 12 bases between. The CDR3 loop spans 14 amino acids. The CDR3 sequence: CASSARAGAGELFF. As DNA, the CDR3 is TGTGCCAGCAGCGCAAGGGCTGGCGCCGGGGAGCTGTTTTTT.

The chain recombines TRBV9 with TRBJ2-1; 7 bases fit TRBD2. Germline assignment: CDR1 SGDLS and CDR2 YYNGEE. V gave up 4 bases and J gave up 3 bases; unmatched junction bases: 7. This CDR3 comprises 15 residues. The CDR3 coding sequence is TGTGCCAGCAGCCCCGGACTAGTTAGCTACAATGAGCAGTTCTTC. Translation: CASSPGLVSYNEQFF.

This clone was observed many times. Because the CDR3's place on the DNA is in doubt, the DNA is left out and the CDR3 is given as listed by TCRdb. This chain uses TRBV18 with TRBJ1-1; the D call TRBD1 from the table was never checked on the DNA. The CDR3 sequence runs 22 residues, both termini included. The germline CDR1 and CDR2 sequences are KGHSH and LQKENI. Here the CDR3 reads CASSTREDTEAFFGQEDTEAFF.

The table lists this clone with a count of one. The chain carries TRBV4-1 and TRBJ2-7; 9 bases line up with TRBD2. Germline V gene sequence: CDR1 MGHRA, CDR2 YSYEKL. V was pared by 4 bases and J by 3 bases, with 7 bases of the junction left unmatched. The CDR3 length is 15 residues. CDR3 sequence (DNA): TGCGCCAGCAGCCCTACCGGGACTAGCAGCTACGAGCAGTACTTC. Amino acids: CASSPTGTSSYEQYF.

V usage is TRBV6-2 or TRBV6-3 and J usage is TRBJ2-5; the match to TRBD1 covers 7 bases. The CDR3 consists of 14 residues. V lost 6 bases and J lost 5; bases outside the gene matches: 9. Germline CDR1 MNHEY, CDR2 SVGEGT. CDR3 coding DNA: TGTGCCAGCAGCCGGGACAGTTTAGGGGAGACCCAGTACTTC. Its translation: CASSRDSLGETQYF.

As concerns this clone: This clone may be a read error of a much larger clone one base away. The genes are TRBV13 and TRBJ1-4, with D perhaps TRBD1 (5 bases). Per germline, CDR1 PRHDT and CDR2 FYEKMQ (reference sequence). The CDR3 spans 13 residues. The V and J ends lost 0 bases and 6 bases respectively, with 5 bases between them. This CDR3 reads CASSLGRDEKLFF. Here the CDR3 DNA reads TGTGCCAGCAGCTTAGGCAGGGATGAAAAACTGTTTTTT.

The chain recombines TRBV19 with TRBJ1-2; TRBD1 aligns across 7 bases. The CDR3 totals 14 residues. CDR1 is LNHDA, CDR2 SQIVND, per germline (reference sequence). With 10 bases clipped from V and 8 bases from J, the junction kept 16 bases outside the gene matches. CDR3 amino acids: CATSPRDRVGGYTF. The CDR3 nucleotides read TGTGCCACCTCGCCGAGAGACAGGGTAGGAGGCTACACCTTC.